Each of the 23 T cell receptor beta chains below was sequenced from the same sample in a study of blood T cell repertoires in COVID-19. Assay used: immunoSEQ multiplex PCR; TCRdb lists only in-frame clones, some missing. The sample lists 80,000 or so clones, approximately 89% occurring once. What was sequenced was peripheral blood. These receptors were collected from a man aged 45-65 years with acute or convalescent COVID-19.

The V gene is TRBV7-2, the J gene TRBJ2-1, with TRBD1 identical over 7 bases. Losses at the gene ends were 2 bases for V and 6 bases for J; bases not matched to a gene: 4. The CDR3 loop spans 14 amino acids. Germline loops: CDR1 SGHTA, CDR2 FQGNSA. This CDR3 reads CASSLLGQRNEQFF. The CDR3 nucleotides are TGTGCCAGCAGCTTACTGGGACAGCGCAATGAGCAGTTCTTC.

In nucleotides, the CDR3 is TGCGCCAGCAGCTACCTAGCGGGGGTTGAAGAGACCCAGTACTTC. Protein sequence: CASSYLAGVEETQYF. V is TRBV5-1 and J is TRBJ2-5; 10 bases agree with TRBD2. The germline CDR1 and CDR2 sequences are SGHRS and YFSETQ. The CDR3 is 15 residues long. After removal of 3 bases from V and 3 bases from J, the junction contained 5 bases not matched to a gene.

The chain combines TRBV3-1 (or the pseudogene TRBV3-2) with TRBJ1-1, with unresolved D. Germline V gene data show CDR1 as LGHDT and CDR2 as YNNKEL (reference sequence). This CDR3 comprises 15 residues. Deletions cut 4 bases from V and 1 base from J, with 13 bases between. CDR3 in DNA: TGTGCCAGCAGCCGAAGCGGAGGGCCGAACACTGAAGCTTTCTTT. It specifies CASSRSGGPNTEAFF.

The rearrangement uses TRBV3-1 (or the pseudogene TRBV3-2) and TRBJ1-2; TRBD1 might be the D (6 bases). Germline V CDR1 and CDR2: LGHDT, YNNKEL (reference sequence). The V and J ends lost 2 bases and 4 bases respectively, with 11 bases between them. This CDR3 comprises 14 residues. The CDR3 DNA sequence: TGTGCCAGCAGCCAACTAGGACAGCCCTATGGCTACACCTTC. This translates into CASSQLGQPYGYTF.

The gene calls are TRBV28 and TRBJ2-7; D gene ambiguous. From germline, CDR1 is MDHEN and CDR2 SYDVKM. There are 15 residues in the CDR3. Trimming took 3 bases from V and 0 from J, leaving 12 bases between them. This CDR3 reads CASSFDSRSSYEQYF. In DNA, the CDR3 is TGTGCCAGCAGTTTCGACTCCCGAAGCTCCTACGAGCAGTACTTC.

This rearrangement joins TRBV19 to TRBJ1-4; TRBD1 matches 9 bases. The CDR3 runs 15 residues. J gave up 5 bases and V 9 bases, and 10 bases lay outside the gene matches. Germline CDR1 is LNHDA and CDR2 is SQIVND (reference sequence). For the CDR3, the DNA is TGTGCCAGCAATCCCTCCGGGACAGGGAATGAAAAACTGTTTTTT. Translation gives CASNPSGTGNEKLFF. Together with reference TRBV19 and TRBJ1-4, the CDR3 gives the full variable domain: DGGITQSPKYLFRKEGQNVTLSCEQNLNHDAMYWYRQDPGQGLRLIYYSQIVNDFQKGDIAEGYSVSREKKESFPLTVTSAQKNPTAFYLCASNPSGTGNEKLFFGSGTQLSVL.

The chain has TRBV5-5 and TRBJ2-6, with D possibly TRBD1 on 5 matching bases. V was pared by 0 bases and J by 4 bases, with 14 bases between. Germline CDR1 SGHKS, CDR2 YYEKEE (reference sequence). The CDR3 length is 17 residues. The CDR3 region is CASSLGQPDFGANVLTF. The CDR3 coding sequence is TGTGCCAGCAGCTTGGGACAGCCTGACTTCGGGGCCAACGTCCTGACTTTC.

The chain links TRBV25-1 to TRBJ1-1; no clear D gene. CDR1 is MGHDK and CDR2 is SYGVNS in the germline V gene. This CDR3 region has 14 residues. Trimming stripped 4 bases from V and 4 bases from J, with 13 bases between. Written as DNA, the CDR3 is TGTGCCAGCAGTGGGCCGGGCGGGGTCACTGAAGCTTTCTTT. Translation: CASSGPGGVTEAFF.

The chain couples TRBV4-3 to TRBJ2-4; TRBD1 agrees at 7 bases. CDR1 is LGHNA, CDR2 YSLEER, per germline. With V trimmed by 1 base and J by 0 bases, 18 bases remained unmatched. The CDR3 sequence is 21 residues long. CDR3 nucleotides: TGCGCCAGCAGCCAAGCCCCCCCACGGGGACAGTCGATCCTAGCCAAAAACATTCAGTACTTC. This gives the protein CASSQAPPRGQSILAKNIQYF.

The CDR3 coding sequence is TGTGCCAGCACGGGGGGTGGCGGGAGGGCCGGGGAGGATGAGCAGTTCTTC. It encodes CASTGGGGRAGEDEQFF. The chain employs TRBV7-8 and TRBJ2-1; 9 nucleotides agree with TRBD2. The CDR3 runs to 17 residues. Germline lookup yields CDR1 SGHVS and CDR2 FQNEAQ. Trimming took 7 bases from V and 8 from J; bases not matched to a gene: 18.

The DNA of the CDR3 is TGTGCCAGCAGCACTAGAGGGTACACAGATACGCAGTATTTT. Residues: CASSTRGYTDTQYF. The J gene is TRBJ2-3, the V gene TRBV7-9; possible D gene TRBD2, 5 bases. V was cut by 5 bases and J by 2 bases, with 11 bases left in between. There are 14 residues in the CDR3. Germline loops: CDR1 SEHNR, CDR2 FQNEAQ (reference sequence).

This rearrangement joins TRBV3-1 (or the pseudogene TRBV3-2) to TRBJ2-1; D possibly corresponds to TRBD2 (6 bases). This CDR3 is built from 14 residues. CDR1 LGHDT and CDR2 YNNKEL come from the germline V gene (reference sequence). V gave up 1 base and J gave up 7 bases, with 11 bases separating them. Here the CDR3 reads CASSQVRRGNEQFF. The DNA of the CDR3 is TGTGCCAGCAGCCAAGTGCGGAGGGGAAATGAGCAGTTCTTC.

The rearrangement links TRBV6-5 to TRBJ2-1; 7 positions agree with TRBD2. CDR1 is MNHEY and CDR2 is SVGAGI in the germline V gene. V shed 2 bases and J 6 bases; nucleotides not matched to a gene: 1. This CDR3 has 13 residues. CDR3: CASSYREANEQFF. The CDR3 DNA sequence: TGTGCCAGCAGTTACCGGGAGGCCAATGAGCAGTTCTTC.

This chain joins TRBV28 and TRBJ2-1; 7 nucleotides align to TRBD2. The germline CDR1 and CDR2 sequences are MDHEN and SYDVKM. V gave up 4 bases and J gave up 8 bases; unmatched junction bases: 14. This CDR3 spans 16 amino acids. This CDR3 is CASSYGGGQVFDEQFF. CDR3 DNA sequence: TGTGCCAGCAGTTATGGGGGAGGGCAGGTTTTTGATGAGCAGTTCTTC.

J is TRBJ1-6 and V is TRBV2; D is unresolved. Germline CDR1 and CDR2: SNHLY and FYNNEI. The CDR3 length is 14 residues. V was pared by 6 bases and J by 8 bases, with 14 bases between. The CDR3 sequence: CASRWSRGDSPLHF. The CDR3 nucleotides read TGTGCCAGCAGGTGGTCTCGCGGGGATTCACCCCTCCACTTT.

The chain has TRBV5-5 and TRBJ2-7, with 8 bases lining up with TRBD1. The CDR3 loop spans 14 amino acids. From germline, CDR1 is SGHKS and CDR2 YYEKEE (reference sequence). With V trimmed by 2 bases and J by 5 bases, 6 bases remained unmatched. CDR3 coding DNA: TGTGCCAGCAGCTTTTCAGGGGGCGCGGACGAGCAGTACGTC. Translating gives CASSFSGGADEQYV.

As regards this clone: Other DNA variants within this sample encode the same CDR3. V gene TRBV11-2 combines with J gene TRBJ1-3; 11 bases are shared with TRBD1. There are 16 residues in the CDR3. V shed 5 bases, J shed 4 bases, and the junction held 7 bases outside the gene matches. In germline, CDR1 is SGHAT, CDR2 FQNNGV. CDR3 region: CASSPGQGAVGNTIYF. DNA of the CDR3: TGTGCCAGCAGCCCCGGACAGGGGGCGGTCGGAAACACCATATATTTT.

This sequence joins TRBV7-9 and TRBJ2-1, with 10 bases matching TRBD1. CDR3 size: 15 residues. The ends lost 4 bases at V and 5 bases at J; junction bases unmatched: 5. Germline loops: CDR1 SEHNR, CDR2 FQNEAQ (reference sequence). CDR3 region: CASSSSDRGDNEQFF. The DNA for the CDR3 is TGTGCCAGCAGCTCGTCGGACAGGGGGGACAATGAGCAGTTCTTC.

J is TRBJ1-3 and V is TRBV7-8; D not certain. The CDR3 runs 15 residues. The germline V gene encodes CDR1 SGHVS and CDR2 FQNEAQ. V was shortened by 7 bases and J by 0 bases, with 13 bases between the two germline ends. The CDR3 is CASTPSVNSGNTIYF. CDR3 nucleotide sequence: TGTGCCAGCACCCCCTCGGTGAACTCTGGAAACACCATATATTTT.

This clone appeared once. This sequence joins TRBV7-2 and TRBJ1-2; weak D call: TRBD1 (6 bases). Germline values: CDR1 SGHTA, CDR2 FQGNSA. CDR3 size: 14 residues. Trimming took off 5 bases at V and 9 bases at J, with 19 bases between the two ends. The CDR3 DNA is TGTGCCAGCAGCCTCTATGACAGGCAGACAAGCTACACCTTC. This encodes CASSLYDRQTSYTF.

The chain combines TRBV2 with TRBJ2-5, with TRBD2 identical over 10 bases. The CDR3 runs to 18 residues. The trim removed 1 base at V and 4 bases at J, leaving 12 bases unmatched. Germline CDR1 and CDR2: SNHLY and FYNNEI. As DNA, the CDR3 is TGTGCCAGCAGTGAAGTAGAGGCCATAGCGGGAGGCCCAGAGACCCAGTACTTC. Translation: CASSEVEAIAGGPETQYF. The full variable domain, in which reference TRBV2 and TRBJ2-5 provide the parts outside the CDR3, is EPEVTQTPSHQVTQMGQEVILRCVPISNHLYFYWYRQILGQKVEFLVSFYNNEISEKSEIFDDQFSVERPDGSNFTLKIRSTKLEDSAMYFCASSEVEAIAGGPETQYFGPGTRLLVL.

The chain is built from TRBV3-1 (or the pseudogene TRBV3-2) and TRBJ1-5, with 7 bases that match TRBD1. Germline V lookup: CDR1 LGHDT, CDR2 YNNKEL (reference sequence). Unmatched junction bases numbered 3, after V lost 8 bases and J lost 5 bases. The CDR3 extends over 12 amino acids. CDR3 coding DNA: TGTGCCAGCGGAGACAGGGATCAGCCCCAGCATTTT. Residues: CASGDRDQPQHF.

The chain uses TRBV6-4 and TRBJ2-3; TRBD1 matches 9 bases. Germline trimming cut 3 bases from V and 6 bases from J; bases unmatched to any gene: 4. CDR3 size: 14 residues. Germline V gene sequence: CDR1 MRHNA, CDR2 SNTAGT. CDR3 residues: CASSEGQGSDTQYF. Here the CDR3 DNA reads TGTGCCAGCAGTGAGGGACAGGGTTCGGATACGCAGTATTTT.